This is a list of T cell receptor beta chains from one sample in a study of a mutant IDH1 vaccine in newly diagnosed glioma. Sequenced by immunoSEQ multiplex PCR; TCRdb stores in-frame clones only, minus some. The sample lists about 130,000 clones; about four fifths were seen once. Their target antigens are unknown. Sequenced material: PBMCs, taken from a glioma patient whose treatment included an IDH1 peptide vaccine. These TCRs come from a middle-aged man with glioma. CDR3s include the opening cysteine and the closing phenylalanine or tryptophan. Fields, in order: V gene, CDR3 length, J gene, D gene, clone size, CDR3 DNA, CDR3 protein. A D gene is named only where the DNA matches it firmly. Only some rows state a clone size, as once, few, many or a class for expanded clones.

V gene: TRBV4-3; CDR3 length: 15; J gene: TRBJ1-4; D gene: TRBD1; clone size: NA; CDR3 DNA: TGCGCCAGCAGCCGACGACAGGGGGCTGACGAAAAACTGTTTTTT; CDR3 protein: CASSRRQGADEKLFF
V gene: TRBV7-2; CDR3 length: 15; J gene: TRBJ2-7; D gene: TRBD2; clone size: once; CDR3 DNA: TGTGCCAGCAGCTTTCCGGGACTACCCCCCTACGAGCAGTACTTC; CDR3 protein: CASSFPGLPPYEQYF
V gene: TRBV29-1; CDR3 length: 14; J gene: TRBJ2-7; D gene: TRBD1; clone size: NA; CDR3 DNA: TGCAGCGGATCGGACAGGGCACCCCTTTACGAGCAGTACTTC; CDR3 protein: CSGSDRAPLYEQYF
V gene: TRBV7-2; CDR3 length: 13; J gene: TRBJ1-1; D gene: NA; clone size: once; CDR3 DNA: TGTGCCAGCAGCCTTCTGGGGGTAACTGAAGCTTTCTTT; CDR3 protein: CASSLLGVTEAFF
V gene: TRBV14; CDR3 length: 16; J gene: TRBJ2-5; D gene: NA; clone size: NA; CDR3 DNA: TGTGCCAGCAGCCATCCAACACAGGGGAGGGTAGAGACCCAGTACTTC; CDR3 protein: CASSHPTQGRVETQYF
V gene: TRBV6-6; CDR3 length: 16; J gene: TRBJ2-4; D gene: NA; clone size: NA; CDR3 DNA: TGTGCCAGCAGTTACTCTGGCACAGAAGACAAAAACATTCAGTACTTC; CDR3 protein: CASSYSGTEDKNIQYF
V gene: TRBV6-6; CDR3 length: 15; J gene: TRBJ2-7; D gene: TRBD2; clone size: NA; CDR3 DNA: TGTGCCAGCAGGGGGGGGACCCACAGCTCCTACGAGCAGTACTTC; CDR3 protein: CASRGGTHSSYEQYF
V gene: TRBV28; CDR3 length: 16; J gene: TRBJ1-5; D gene: TRBD1; clone size: NA; CDR3 DNA: TGTGCCAGCAGTTTCAGGGGGCGCGATCGCAATCAGCCCCAGCATTTT; CDR3 protein: CASSFRGRDRNQPQHF
V gene: TRBV6-5; CDR3 length: 14; J gene: TRBJ2-1; D gene: TRBD1; clone size: NA; CDR3 DNA: TGTGCCAGCAGTTACTCGGGGACAGGGGGTGAGCAGTTCTTC; CDR3 protein: CASSYSGTGGEQFF
V gene: TRBV4-1; CDR3 length: 14; J gene: TRBJ2-5; D gene: NA; clone size: once; CDR3 DNA: TGCGCCAGCAGCCAACAGTGGACAGAAGAGACCCAGTACTTC; CDR3 protein: CASSQQWTEETQYF
V gene: TRBV7-2; CDR3 length: 13; J gene: TRBJ2-6; D gene: NA; clone size: NA; CDR3 DNA: TGTGCCAGCAGCACGACCGGGACGTCCTATCTGACTTTC; CDR3 protein: CASSTTGTSYLTF
V gene: TRBV4-3; CDR3 length: 14; J gene: TRBJ2-3; D gene: NA; clone size: NA; CDR3 DNA: TGCGCCAGCAGCCAACGGGTGGGCACAGATACGCAGTATTTT; CDR3 protein: CASSQRVGTDTQYF
V gene: TRBV19; CDR3 length: 15; J gene: TRBJ2-1; D gene: NA; clone size: NA; CDR3 DNA: TGTGCCAGTAGTATAGGGGCGTACCTGGGGAATGAGCAGTTCTTC; CDR3 protein: CASSIGAYLGNEQFF
V gene: TRBV11-2; CDR3 length: 15; J gene: TRBJ2-7; D gene: TRBD1; clone size: once; CDR3 DNA: TGTGCCAGCAGCTTAGTGGGACAGGGGGCCTACGAGCAGTACTTC; CDR3 protein: CASSLVGQGAYEQYF
V gene: TRBV14; CDR3 length: 15; J gene: TRBJ1-5; D gene: NA; clone size: NA; CDR3 DNA: TGTGCCAGCAGCCAGGGGTCCGGGGTGGATCAGCCCCAGCATTTT; CDR3 protein: CASSQGSGVDQPQHF
V gene: TRBV6-5; CDR3 length: 13; J gene: TRBJ1-6; D gene: NA; clone size: few; CDR3 DNA: TGTGCCAGCAGTAATACAGGGAACTCACCCCTCCACTTT; CDR3 protein: CASSNTGNSPLHF
V gene: TRBV5-5; CDR3 length: 15; J gene: TRBJ1-6; D gene: NA; clone size: NA; CDR3 DNA: TGTGCCAGCAGCTTGTTTGGGACCCCCAATTCACCCCTCCACTTT; CDR3 protein: CASSLFGTPNSPLHF
V gene: TRBV30; CDR3 length: 15; J gene: TRBJ1-5; D gene: TRBD1; clone size: NA; CDR3 DNA: TGTGCCTGGGACCGGGACAGGGGGCCGGGTCAGCCCCAGCATTTT; CDR3 protein: CAWDRDRGPGQPQHF
V gene: TRBV5-1; CDR3 length: 12; J gene: TRBJ2-1; D gene: NA; clone size: NA; CDR3 DNA: TGCGCCAGCAGCTTGGCAGGGAATGAGCAGTTCTTC; CDR3 protein: CASSLAGNEQFF
V gene: TRBV5-5; CDR3 length: 13; J gene: TRBJ1-4; D gene: NA; clone size: NA; CDR3 DNA: TGTGCCAGCAGCGGGGCGGACAGTGAAAAACTGTTTTTT; CDR3 protein: CASSGADSEKLFF
V gene: TRBV19; CDR3 length: 14; J gene: TRBJ2-5; D gene: TRBD2; clone size: few; CDR3 DNA: TGTGCCAGTAGAGGGACTAGCGATAGGGAGACCCAGTACTTC; CDR3 protein: CASRGTSDRETQYF
V gene: TRBV10-3; CDR3 length: 14; J gene: TRBJ2-1; D gene: NA; clone size: NA; CDR3 DNA: TGTGCCATCAGTGATAATAATAGCGCTAATGAGCAGTTCTTC; CDR3 protein: CAISDNNSANEQFF
V gene: TRBV21-1; CDR3 length: 12; J gene: TRBJ2-5; D gene: NA; clone size: once; CDR3 DNA: TGTGCCATCCGAGCCCCCCGCGGGACCCAGTACTTC; CDR3 protein: CAIRAPRGTQYF
V gene: TRBV5-1; CDR3 length: 19; J gene: TRBJ1-3; D gene: TRBD1; clone size: once; CDR3 DNA: TGCGCCAGCAGCTCCTACTCTCCCTCGGACAGGGTGGCGGAAAACACCATATATTTT; CDR3 protein: CASSSYSPSDRVAENTIYF